One and the same sample provided the 2 T cell receptor beta chains below, sequenced in a study of cytomegalovirus exposure and HLA in healthy donors. With 60 Vbeta and 13 Jbeta primers, the PCR was carried out. Some clones are missing from TCRdb's copy, which holds only in-frame ones; the method was immunoSEQ multiplex PCR. The data show about 220,000 clones, with less than 85% seen just once and under 0.8% held by the top ten. Specimen: PBMCs. These receptor sequences come from a man aged 18 to 30 in good health and CMV-seronegative.

This clone was recorded a few times. The rearrangement joins TRBV6-1 to TRBJ2-2; no definite D call. The CDR3 runs to 13 residues. Germline V gene data show CDR1 as MNHNS and CDR2 as SASEGT. V lost 6 bases and J 3 bases, leaving 8 bases between the germline ends. CDR3 amino acids: CASRTSYTGELFF. The CDR3 DNA sequence: TGTGCCAGCAGGACAAGCTACACCGGGGAGCTGTTTTTT.

This chain links TRBV19 with TRBJ2-7; TRBD1 matches 9 bases. Trimming at V came to 3 bases and at J to 1 base, leaving 4 bases not matched to a gene. This CDR3 spans 15 amino acids. Looked up from germline, CDR1 is LNHDA and CDR2 is SQIVND (reference sequence). The CDR3 region is CASSIGTGSSYEQYF. For the CDR3, the DNA is TGTGCCAGTAGTATTGGGACAGGGAGTTCCTACGAGCAGTACTTC.